This T cell receptor (beta chain) was sequenced during a study of immune cell composition in non-small cell lung cancer (dated 2017 in TCRdb). About the investigation overall: To assign histologic subtype, which was mostly lung adenocarcinoma or squamous cell carcinoma, H&E was combined with p63, CK5, Napsin A and TTF-1 immunohistochemistry. TCR-beta sequencing (Adaptive Biotechnologies) was performed on 33 to 40 paired NSCLC tumour and non-adjacent lung specimens plus 26 tumour-only specimens. The subtype comparisons left out a few tumour specimens with TCR-beta data because those specimens were rare histological subtypes. For supplementary cohort #1, made up of over 8 lung adenocarcinoma cases, paired tumour/lung TCR-beta sequencing was done and TIL populations were generated so that tumour reactivity could be assessed.

A two-step multiplex PCR amplified TCR-beta CDR3 regions from genomic DNA, and the second step of the PCR added Illumina-compatible adaptors. TCR-beta immunosequencing was performed on an Illumina platform as a commercial immunoSEQ service. As for the original processing: Two measures summarised the repertoires: productive clonality, and Top 10 Clones, meaning the percentage of T-cell templates coming from the ten most frequent sequences. Productive clonality ranged from 0 to 1, with 1 indicating a monoclonal population. Tumour-associated clones were defined as sequences comprising at least 0.1% of tumour T-cell templates but absent from matched non-adjacent lung, identified via log10 scatter plots. Two-group comparisons used Student's t-tests, stages used ANOVA, and relationships used linear regression, analysed in GraphPad Prism7 and R. TCRdb took this table from immuneACCESS and kept in-frame rearrangements with V and J called. Such tables lack part of the clones; where checked against another copy, unresolved V genes explain under half of the gap, and the rest is unexplained. The DNA gave D and trimming, while V, J and clone size come from that table. The sample table lists thousands of clones, more than 65% of them with a count of one. The ten largest clonotypes hold 29% of the sample.

Normal lung samples were non-adjacent lung tissue taken as far from the tumour as possible, at least 3 cm away, from the same patient. Genomic DNA was isolated with the QIAamp DNA kit from frozen aliquots of single-cell suspensions that had not been sorted. Tissues were received within 2 hours of resection and were immediately processed into single-cell suspensions. Tissue was broken up mechanically, digested enzymatically with DNase I, collagenase I and hyaluronidase for approximately 30 minutes at 37 degrees C, and then filtered and RBC-lysed. Study-wide findings and limitations: In approximately eleven adenocarcinoma cases, maximal tumour-associated clone frequency correlated strongly with TIL tumour reactivity, whereas overall clonality did not. The reactivity cohort contained only around ten cases, and the tumour-reactive clones were not shown to have sequences in common with the dominant in vivo tumour-associated clones. No significant correlation was found between smoking pack-years and tumour TCR-beta clonality. Nearly half of NSCLC cases had tumour-associated clones >0.5%, with 75% to 80% of squamous carcinomas showing such clones compared with approximately 30% of adenocarcinomas.

To note about this clone: Its antigen target is currently unknown. Base qualities are not at hand, and no much larger clone is one base apart.

The clonotype comes from a human donor with non-small cell lung cancer. Sequencing input: non-adjacent lung tissue.

The CDR3 in this case is CASSRPGGGNSPLHF. The DNA sequence follows: TGCGCCAGCAGCCGACCAGGGGGCGGTAATTCACCCCTCCACTTT. The V gene is TRBV4-1 and the J gene is TRBJ1-6, and 8 junctional nucleotides match TRBD1. The CDR3 contains 15 residues, cysteine and phenylalanine counted. Only the CDR3 DNA is retained, 45 bases long and in frame from the first base. Trimming leaves V shorter by 4 bases and J shorter by 6 bases, with the junction holding 5 bases beyond the gene matches. Looking up the germline V gene yields CDR1 MGHRA and CDR2 YSYEKL.